Here is one TCR beta chain with its context. Germline V gives CDR1 SGHRS, CDR2 YFSETQ. The CDR3 runs to 15 residues. Trimming took 4 bases from V and 1 from J, leaving 13 bases between them. The authors' processing: By means of reference gene primer amplification, nucleated cell counts were estimated. TCRdb keeps only in-frame clones here, not all; method: immunoSEQ multiplex PCR. The DNA gave D and trimming, while V, J and clone size come from that table. The data hold approximately 160,000 clones, with about 85% observed a single time. The data originate from a study of blood T cell repertoires in COVID-19. About the research overall: The study drew acute and convalescent COVID-19 samples from the United States, Italy and Spain. The cDNA or gDNA used as material had been derived from T cells, B-cell-depleted T cells, or PBMCs.

The sample consisted of peripheral blood. The receptor's source is a man aged 60-69 years who had recovered from COVID-19. The chain has TRBV5-1 and TRBJ2-3; D uncertain. The CDR3 DNA reads TGCGCCAGCAGCATCCCCGGGTCGGGCACAGATACGCAGTATTTT. Translation gives CASSIPGSGTDTQYF. Variable domain in full (rest from reference TRBV5-1 and TRBJ2-3): KAGVTQTPRYLIKTRGQQVTLSCSPISGHRSVSWYQQTPGQGLQFLFEYFSETQRNKGNFPGRFSGRQFSNSRSEMNVSTLELGDSALYLCASSIPGSGTDTQYFGPGTRLTVL.